This T cell receptor beta chain came from a study of T-cell reconstitution after alpha-beta-depleted transplantation in children. This clonotype was seen repeatedly, ten times or more. Per the germline V gene, CDR1 is SQVTM and CDR2 is ANQGSEA. The CDR3 extends over 13 amino acids. The V segment lost 0 bases and the J segment 10 bases; nucleotides outside the gene matches: 3. Preparing the TCRbeta library involved the use of unique molecular identifiers. A single record per CDR3 protein comes from TCRdb applying MiXCR to the PCR reads. Found here are 360,000 or so distinct CDR3 sequences, about a fifth of them singletons; the top ten hold around 3.9%.

Sequencing was performed on PBMCs from the stem cell graft donor, taken from the stem cell graft. The V call is TRBV29-1, the J call TRBJ1-5, with 10 nucleotides matching TRBD1. This receptor was identified in a human donor who donated a stem cell graft to a child with acute myeloid leukemia. The CDR3 reads CSVEEDRGGPQHF. Written as DNA, the CDR3 is TGCAGCGTTGAAGAGGACAGGGGGGGACCCCAGCATTTT.